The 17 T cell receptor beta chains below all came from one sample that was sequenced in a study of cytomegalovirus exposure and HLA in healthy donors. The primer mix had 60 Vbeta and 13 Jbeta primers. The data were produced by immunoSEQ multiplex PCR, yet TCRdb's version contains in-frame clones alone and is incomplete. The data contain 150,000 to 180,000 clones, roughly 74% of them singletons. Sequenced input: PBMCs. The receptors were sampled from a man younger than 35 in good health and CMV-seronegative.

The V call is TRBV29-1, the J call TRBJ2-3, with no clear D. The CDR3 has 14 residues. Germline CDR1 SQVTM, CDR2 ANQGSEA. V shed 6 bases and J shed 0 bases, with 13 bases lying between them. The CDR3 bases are TGCAGCGTAAATGGTCACAAGAGCACAGATACGCAGTATTTT. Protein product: CSVNGHKSTDTQYF.

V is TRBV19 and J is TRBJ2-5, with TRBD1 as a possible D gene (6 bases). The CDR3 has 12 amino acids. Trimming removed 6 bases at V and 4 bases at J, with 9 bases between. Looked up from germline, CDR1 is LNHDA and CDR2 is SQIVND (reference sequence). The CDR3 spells CASREQGETQYF. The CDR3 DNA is TGTGCCAGTAGGGAACAGGGAGAGACCCAGTACTTC.

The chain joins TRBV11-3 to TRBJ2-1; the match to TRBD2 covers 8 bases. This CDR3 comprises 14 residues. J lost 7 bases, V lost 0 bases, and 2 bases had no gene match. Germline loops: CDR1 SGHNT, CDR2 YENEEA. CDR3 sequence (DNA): TGTGCCAGCAGCTTAGATGGGACTAGGAATGAGCAGTTCTTC. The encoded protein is CASSLDGTRNEQFF. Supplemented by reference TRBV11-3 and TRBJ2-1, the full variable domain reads EAGVVQSPRYKIIEKKQPVAFWCNPISGHNTLYWYLQNLGQGPELLIRYENEEAVDDSQLPKDRFSAERLKGVDSTLKIQPAELGDSAVYLCASSLDGTRNEQFFGPGTRLTVL.

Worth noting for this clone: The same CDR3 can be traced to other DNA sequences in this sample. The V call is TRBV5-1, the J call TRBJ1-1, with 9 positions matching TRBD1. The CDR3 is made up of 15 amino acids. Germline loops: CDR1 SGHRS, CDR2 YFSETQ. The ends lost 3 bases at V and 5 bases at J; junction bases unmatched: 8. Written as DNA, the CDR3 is TGCGCCAGCAGCTGGGGAGGGACAGGGAATACTGAAGCTTTCTTT. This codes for CASSWGGTGNTEAFF.

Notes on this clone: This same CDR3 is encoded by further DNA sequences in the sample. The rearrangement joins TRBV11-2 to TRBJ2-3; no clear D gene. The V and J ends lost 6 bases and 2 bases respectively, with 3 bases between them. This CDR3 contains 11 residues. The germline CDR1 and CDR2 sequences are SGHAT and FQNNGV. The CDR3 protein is CASSHTDTQYF. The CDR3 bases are TGTGCCAGCAGTCACACAGATACGCAGTATTTT.

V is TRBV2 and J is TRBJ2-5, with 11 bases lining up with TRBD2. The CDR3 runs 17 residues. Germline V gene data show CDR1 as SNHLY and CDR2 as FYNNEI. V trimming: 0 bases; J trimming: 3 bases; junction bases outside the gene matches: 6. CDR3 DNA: TGTGCCAGCAGTGAAGCGGGGGGACTAGCGGCAGAAGAGACCCAGTACTTC. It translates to CASSEAGGLAAEETQYF.

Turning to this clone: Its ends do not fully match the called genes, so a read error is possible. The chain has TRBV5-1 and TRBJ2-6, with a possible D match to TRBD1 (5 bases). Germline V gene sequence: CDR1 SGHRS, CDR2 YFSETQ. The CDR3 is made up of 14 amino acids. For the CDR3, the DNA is TGCGCCAGCAGCGCAAACTCTGGGGCCAACGGCCTGACTTTC. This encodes CASSANSGANGLTF.

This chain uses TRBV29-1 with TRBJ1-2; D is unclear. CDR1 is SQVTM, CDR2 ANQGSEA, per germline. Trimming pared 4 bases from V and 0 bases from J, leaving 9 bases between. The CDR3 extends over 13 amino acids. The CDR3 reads CSVVGISNYGYTF. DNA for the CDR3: TGCAGCGTTGTTGGCATTTCTAACTATGGCTACACCTTC. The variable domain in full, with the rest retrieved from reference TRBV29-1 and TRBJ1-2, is SAVISQKPSRDICQRGTSLTIQCQVDSQVTMMFWYRQQPGQSLTLIATANQGSEATYESGFVIDKFPISRPNLTFSTLTVSNMSPEDSSIYLCSVVGISNYGYTFGSGTRLTVV.

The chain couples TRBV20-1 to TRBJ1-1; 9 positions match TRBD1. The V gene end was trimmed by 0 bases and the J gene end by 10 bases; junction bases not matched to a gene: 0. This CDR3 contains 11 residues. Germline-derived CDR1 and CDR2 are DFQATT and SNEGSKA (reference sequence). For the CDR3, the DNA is TGCAGTGCTAGAGAGGACAGGGGAGCTTTCTTT. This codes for CSAREDRGAFF.

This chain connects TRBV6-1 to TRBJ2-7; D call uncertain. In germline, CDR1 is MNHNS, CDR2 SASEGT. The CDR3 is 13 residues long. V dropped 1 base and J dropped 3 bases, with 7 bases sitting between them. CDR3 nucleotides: TGTGCCAGCAGTGAAGGGGCGAGCTACGAGCAGTACTTC. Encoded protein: CASSEGASYEQYF.

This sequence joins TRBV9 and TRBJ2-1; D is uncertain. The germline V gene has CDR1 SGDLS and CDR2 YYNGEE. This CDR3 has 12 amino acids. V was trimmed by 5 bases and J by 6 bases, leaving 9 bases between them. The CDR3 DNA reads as TGTGCCAGCAGGGGCCCTCTCAATGAGCAGTTCTTC. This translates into CASRGPLNEQFF.

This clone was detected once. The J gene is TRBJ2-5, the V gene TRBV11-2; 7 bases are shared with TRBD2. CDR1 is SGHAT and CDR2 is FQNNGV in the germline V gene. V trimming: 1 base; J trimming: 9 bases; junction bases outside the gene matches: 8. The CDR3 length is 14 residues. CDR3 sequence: CASSLVATGGAQYF. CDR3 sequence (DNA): TGTGCCAGCAGCTTAGTGGCGACTGGGGGGGCCCAGTACTTC.

The CDR3 spells CASSTGTSRDNEQFF. The CDR3 coding sequence is TGTGCCAGCAGCACCGGGACTAGCCGTGACAATGAGCAGTTCTTC. The rearrangement uses TRBV5-6 and TRBJ2-1; TRBD2 matches at 9 bases. This CDR3 is built from 15 residues. Germline CDR1 SGHDT, CDR2 YYEEEE. V shed 4 bases, J shed 5 bases, and the junction held 7 bases outside the gene matches.

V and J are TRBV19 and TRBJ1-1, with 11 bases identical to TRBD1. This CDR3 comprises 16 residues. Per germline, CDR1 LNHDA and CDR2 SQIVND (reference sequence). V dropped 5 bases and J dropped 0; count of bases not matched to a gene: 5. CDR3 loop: CASSSDRGRLNTEAFF. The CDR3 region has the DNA TGTGCCAGTAGTTCGGACAGGGGGCGGTTGAACACTGAAGCTTTCTTT.

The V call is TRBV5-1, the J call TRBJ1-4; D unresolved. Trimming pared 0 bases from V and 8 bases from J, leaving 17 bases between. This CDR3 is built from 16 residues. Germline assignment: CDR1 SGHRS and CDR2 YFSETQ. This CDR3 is CASSLAPAGSGEKLFF. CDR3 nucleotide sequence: TGCGCCAGCAGCTTGGCCCCGGCGGGGTCTGGGGAAAAACTGTTTTTT.

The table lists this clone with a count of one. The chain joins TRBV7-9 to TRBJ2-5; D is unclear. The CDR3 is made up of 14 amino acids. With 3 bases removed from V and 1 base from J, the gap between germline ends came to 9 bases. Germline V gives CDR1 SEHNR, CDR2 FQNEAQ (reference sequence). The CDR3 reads CASSFDRVQETQYF. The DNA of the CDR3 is TGTGCCAGCAGCTTTGACCGGGTCCAAGAGACCCAGTACTTC.

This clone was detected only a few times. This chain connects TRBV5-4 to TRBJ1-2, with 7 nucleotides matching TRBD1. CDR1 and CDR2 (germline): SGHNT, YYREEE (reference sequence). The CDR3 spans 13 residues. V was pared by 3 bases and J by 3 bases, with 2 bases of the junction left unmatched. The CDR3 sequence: CASSSDRDYGYTF. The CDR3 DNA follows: TGTGCCAGCAGCTCCGACAGGGACTATGGCTACACCTTC.